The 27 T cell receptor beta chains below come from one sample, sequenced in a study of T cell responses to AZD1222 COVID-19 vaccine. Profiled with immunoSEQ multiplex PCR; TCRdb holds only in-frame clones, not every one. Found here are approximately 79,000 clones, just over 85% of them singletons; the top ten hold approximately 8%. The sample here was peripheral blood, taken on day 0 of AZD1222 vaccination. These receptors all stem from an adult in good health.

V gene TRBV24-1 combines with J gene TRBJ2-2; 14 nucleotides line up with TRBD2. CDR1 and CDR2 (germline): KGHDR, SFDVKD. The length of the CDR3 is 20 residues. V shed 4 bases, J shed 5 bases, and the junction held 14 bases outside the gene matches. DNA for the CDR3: TGTGCCACCAGTGACGAGGGGCAGTGGGGACTAGCGGGAGTGACCGGGGAGCTGTTTTTT. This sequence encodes CATSDEGQWGLAGVTGELFF.

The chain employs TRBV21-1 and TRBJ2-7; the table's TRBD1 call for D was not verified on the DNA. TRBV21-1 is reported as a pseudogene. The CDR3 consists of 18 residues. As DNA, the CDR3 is TGTGCCAGCAGCAAAGAATATGTGCACAGGGGCCTTTCCTACGAGCAGTACTTC. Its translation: CASSKEYVHRGLSYEQYF.

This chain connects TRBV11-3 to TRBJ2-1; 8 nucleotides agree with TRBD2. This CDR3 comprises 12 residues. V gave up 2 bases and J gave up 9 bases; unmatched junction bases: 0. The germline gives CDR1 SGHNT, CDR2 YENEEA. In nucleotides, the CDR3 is TGTGCCAGCAGCTTACTAGCGGGTGAGCAGTTCTTC. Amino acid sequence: CASSLLAGEQFF.

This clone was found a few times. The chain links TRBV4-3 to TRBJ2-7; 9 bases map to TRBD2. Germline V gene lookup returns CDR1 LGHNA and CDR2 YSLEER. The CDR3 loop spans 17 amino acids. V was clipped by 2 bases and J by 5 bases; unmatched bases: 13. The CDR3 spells CASSQSTSGPRGNEQYF. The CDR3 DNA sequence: TGCGCCAGCAGCCAATCCACTAGCGGGCCCCGGGGGAACGAGCAGTACTTC.

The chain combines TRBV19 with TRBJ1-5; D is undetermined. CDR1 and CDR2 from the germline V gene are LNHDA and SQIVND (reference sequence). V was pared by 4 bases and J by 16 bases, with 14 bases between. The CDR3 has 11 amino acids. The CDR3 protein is CASSSSTYPHF. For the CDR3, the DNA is TGTGCCAGTAGTAGCTCGACATATCCTCATTTT.

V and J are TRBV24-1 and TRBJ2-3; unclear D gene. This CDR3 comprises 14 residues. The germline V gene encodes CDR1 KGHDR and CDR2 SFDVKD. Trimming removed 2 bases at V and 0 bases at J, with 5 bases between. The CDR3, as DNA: TGTGCCACCAGTGATTATACGAGCACAGATACGCAGTATTTT. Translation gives CATSDYTSTDTQYF.

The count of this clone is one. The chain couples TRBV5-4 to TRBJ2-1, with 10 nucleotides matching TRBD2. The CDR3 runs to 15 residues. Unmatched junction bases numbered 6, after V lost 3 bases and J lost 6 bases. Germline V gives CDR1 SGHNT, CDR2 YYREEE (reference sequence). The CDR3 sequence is CASSSRTSGSNEQFF. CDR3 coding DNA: TGTGCCAGCAGCTCCCGGACTAGCGGCTCCAATGAGCAGTTCTTC. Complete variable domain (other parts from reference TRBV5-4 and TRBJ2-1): ETGVTQSPTHLIKTRGQQVTLRCSSQSGHNTVSWYQQALGQGPQFIFQYYREEENGRGNFPPRFSGLQFPNYSSELNVNALELDDSALYLCASSSRTSGSNEQFFGPGTRLTVL.

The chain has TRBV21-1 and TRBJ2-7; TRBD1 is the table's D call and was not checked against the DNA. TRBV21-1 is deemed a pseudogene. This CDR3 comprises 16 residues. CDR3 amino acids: CASSKGTGLISYEQYF. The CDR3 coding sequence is TGTGCCAGCAGCAAAGGGACAGGCCTCATCTCCTACGAGCAGTACTTC.

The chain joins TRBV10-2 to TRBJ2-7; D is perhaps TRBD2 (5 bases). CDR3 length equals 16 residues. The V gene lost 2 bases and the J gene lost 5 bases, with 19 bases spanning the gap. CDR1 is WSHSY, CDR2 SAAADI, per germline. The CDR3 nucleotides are TGCGCCAGCAGTGAGGGAGCCTCATGGGAGCGGAACGAGCAGTACTTC. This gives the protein CASSEGASWERNEQYF.

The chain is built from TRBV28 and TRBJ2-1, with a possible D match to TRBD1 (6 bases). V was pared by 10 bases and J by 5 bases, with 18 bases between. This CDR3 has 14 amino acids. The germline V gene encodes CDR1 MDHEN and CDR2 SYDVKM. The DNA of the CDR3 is TGTGCCACCTTGTGGGGGCGGGCTAACAATGAGCAGTTCTTC. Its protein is CATLWGRANNEQFF.

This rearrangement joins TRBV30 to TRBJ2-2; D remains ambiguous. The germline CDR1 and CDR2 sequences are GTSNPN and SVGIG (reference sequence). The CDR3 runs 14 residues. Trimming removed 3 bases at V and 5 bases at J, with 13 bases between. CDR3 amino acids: CAWRADTSTGELFF. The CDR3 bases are TGTGCCTGGAGGGCTGACACCTCTACCGGGGAGCTGTTTTTT.

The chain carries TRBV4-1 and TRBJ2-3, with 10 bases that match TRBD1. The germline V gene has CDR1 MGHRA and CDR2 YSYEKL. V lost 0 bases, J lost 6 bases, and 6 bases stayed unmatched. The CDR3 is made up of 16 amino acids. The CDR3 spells CASSQEMGQGWDTQYF. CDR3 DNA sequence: TGCGCCAGCAGCCAAGAAATGGGACAGGGGTGGGATACGCAGTATTTT.

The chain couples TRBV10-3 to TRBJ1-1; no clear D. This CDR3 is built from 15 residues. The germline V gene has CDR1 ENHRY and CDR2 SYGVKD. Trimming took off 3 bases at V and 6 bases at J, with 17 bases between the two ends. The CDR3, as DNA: TGTGCCATCAGTGATCTCAGCAAGAGTGGGGCTGAAGCTTTCTTT. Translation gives CAISDLSKSGAEAFF.

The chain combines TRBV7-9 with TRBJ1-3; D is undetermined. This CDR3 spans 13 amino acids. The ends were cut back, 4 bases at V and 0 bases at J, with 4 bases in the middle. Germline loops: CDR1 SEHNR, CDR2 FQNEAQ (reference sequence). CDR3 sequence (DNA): TGTGCCAGCAGCTCCAACTCTGGAAACACCATATATTTT. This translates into CASSSNSGNTIYF.

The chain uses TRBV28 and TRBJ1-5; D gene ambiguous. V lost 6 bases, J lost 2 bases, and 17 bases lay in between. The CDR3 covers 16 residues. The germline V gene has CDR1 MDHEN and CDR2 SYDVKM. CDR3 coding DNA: TGTGCCAGCAGCCCACTGGTGCGTTTTGGCAATCAGCCCCAGCATTTT. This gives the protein CASSPLVRFGNQPQHF.

The CDR3 reads CASLGIGQPQHF. The CDR3 nucleotides are TGTGCCAGTCTTGGTATCGGCCAGCCCCAGCATTTT. The rearrangement uses TRBV19 and TRBJ1-5; D uncertain. CDR3 size: 12 residues. V was cut by 8 bases and J by 7 bases, with 12 bases left in between. Germline CDR1 LNHDA, CDR2 SQIVND (reference sequence).

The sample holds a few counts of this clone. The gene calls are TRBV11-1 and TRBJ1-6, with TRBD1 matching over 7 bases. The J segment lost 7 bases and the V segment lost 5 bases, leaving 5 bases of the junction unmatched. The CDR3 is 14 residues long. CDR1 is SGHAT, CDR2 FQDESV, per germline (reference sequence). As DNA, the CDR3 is TGTGCCAGCAGCCCGGGGACAGTAAATTCACCCCTCCACTTT. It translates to CASSPGTVNSPLHF.

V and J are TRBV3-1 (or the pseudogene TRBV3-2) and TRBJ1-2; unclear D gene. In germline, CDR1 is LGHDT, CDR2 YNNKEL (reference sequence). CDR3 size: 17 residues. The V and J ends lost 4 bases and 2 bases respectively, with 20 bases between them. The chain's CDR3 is CASSPGSSIRSNYGYTF. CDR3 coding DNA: TGTGCCAGCAGCCCCGGATCCTCCATCAGGTCCAACTATGGCTACACCTTC.

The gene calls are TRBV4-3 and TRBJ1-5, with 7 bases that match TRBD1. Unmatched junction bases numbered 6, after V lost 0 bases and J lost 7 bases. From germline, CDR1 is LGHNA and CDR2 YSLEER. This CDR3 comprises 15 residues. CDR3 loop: CASSQDLQGGQPQHF. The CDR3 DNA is TGCGCCAGCAGCCAAGATCTGCAGGGGGGACAGCCCCAGCATTTT.

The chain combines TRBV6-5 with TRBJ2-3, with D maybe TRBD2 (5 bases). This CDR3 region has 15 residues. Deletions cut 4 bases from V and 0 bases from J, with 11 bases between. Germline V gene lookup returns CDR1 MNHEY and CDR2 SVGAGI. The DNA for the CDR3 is TGTGCCAGCAGTTCGGGGTGGAGGAGCACAGATACGCAGTATTTT. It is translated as CASSSGWRSTDTQYF.

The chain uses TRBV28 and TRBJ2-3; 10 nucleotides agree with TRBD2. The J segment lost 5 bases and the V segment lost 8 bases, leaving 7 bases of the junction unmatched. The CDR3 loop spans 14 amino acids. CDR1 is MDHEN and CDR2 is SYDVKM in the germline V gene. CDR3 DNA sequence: TGTGCCAGCTACGGGACTAGCGTAGGAGATACGCAGTATTTT. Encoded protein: CASYGTSVGDTQYF.

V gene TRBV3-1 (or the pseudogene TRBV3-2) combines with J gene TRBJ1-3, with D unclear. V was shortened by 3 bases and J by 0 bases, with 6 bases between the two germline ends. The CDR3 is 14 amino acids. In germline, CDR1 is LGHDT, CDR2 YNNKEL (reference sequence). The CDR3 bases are TGTGCCAGCAGCCAGGGATTCTCTGGAAACACCATATATTTT. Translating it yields CASSQGFSGNTIYF.

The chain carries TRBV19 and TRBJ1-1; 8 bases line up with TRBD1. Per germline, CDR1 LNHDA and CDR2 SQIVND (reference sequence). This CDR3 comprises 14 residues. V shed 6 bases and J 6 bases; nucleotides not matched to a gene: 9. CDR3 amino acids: CASSPRDRGPEAFF. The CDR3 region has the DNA TGTGCCAGTAGCCCCCGCGACAGGGGCCCTGAAGCTTTCTTT.

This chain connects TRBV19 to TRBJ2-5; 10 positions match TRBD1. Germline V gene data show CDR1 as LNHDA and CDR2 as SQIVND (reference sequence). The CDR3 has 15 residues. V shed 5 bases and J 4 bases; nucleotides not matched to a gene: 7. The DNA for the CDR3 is TGTGCCAGTAGTTTACGACAGGGGGCTTCAGAGACCCAGTACTTC. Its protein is CASSLRQGASETQYF.

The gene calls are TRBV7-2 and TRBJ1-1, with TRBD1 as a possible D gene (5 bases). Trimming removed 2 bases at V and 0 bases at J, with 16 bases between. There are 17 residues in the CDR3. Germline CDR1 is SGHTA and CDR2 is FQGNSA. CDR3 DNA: TGTGCCAGCAGCTTAACAGGACCCGAAACTATGAACACTGAAGCTTTCTTT. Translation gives CASSLTGPETMNTEAFF.

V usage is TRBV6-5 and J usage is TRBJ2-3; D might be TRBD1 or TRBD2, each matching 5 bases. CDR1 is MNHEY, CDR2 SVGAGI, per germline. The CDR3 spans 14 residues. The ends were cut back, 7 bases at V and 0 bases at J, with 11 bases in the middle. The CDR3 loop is CASKGRFSTDTQYF. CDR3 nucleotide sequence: TGTGCCAGCAAGGGACGGTTCAGCACAGATACGCAGTATTTT.

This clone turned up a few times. The CDR3 sequence is CASSLARVDKITTDEKLFF. CDR3 coding DNA: TGTGCCAGCAGCTTAGCGCGGGTTGATAAGATAACGACAGATGAAAAACTGTTTTTT. The chain joins TRBV7-9 to TRBJ1-4; a weak D match, TRBD1 (5 bases). The CDR3 covers 19 residues. CDR1 is SEHNR and CDR2 is FQNEAQ in the germline V gene (reference sequence). V was cut by 0 bases and J by 6 bases, with 23 bases left in between.